One sample yielded the 15 T cell receptor beta chains listed below, sequenced in a study of glioma-infiltrating T cells after dendritic cell vaccination (TCRdb year 2016). What this sample's time point label stands for: after dendritic cell vaccination, including at tumor progression/relapse. To prepare the library, the immunoSEQ multiplex PCR assay was applied. In its TCRdb copy, this immuneACCESS table keeps in-frame sequences only and misses some clones. Where compared with another copy, unresolved V genes explain less than half of these, and the others have no known cause. This sample is represented by approximately 90,000 clones; more than 80% of them were singletons. The top ten hold roughly 2.1% of the sample. The sequenced sample was blood, obtained after dendritic cell vaccination. These receptors all come from a human donor with glioblastoma.

The chain uses TRBV7-3 and TRBJ2-1, with D possibly matching TRBD1 (5 bases). The CDR3 contains 15 residues. Per the germline V gene, CDR1 is SGHTA and CDR2 is FQGTGA. Between the trimmed V and J ends, which lost 5 bases and 3 bases, there was a span of 14 bases. CDR3 loop: CASSHGQVIYNEQFF. The CDR3 DNA reads as TGTGCCAGCAGCCACGGACAAGTAATCTACAATGAGCAGTTCTTC.

The chain combines TRBV6-5 with TRBJ1-3; D is ambiguous. Trimming cost V 7 bases and J 2 bases, with 12 bases left between them. Germline assignment: CDR1 MNHEY and CDR2 SVGAGI. The CDR3 sequence is 14 residues long. CDR3 in amino acids: CASTASEAGNTIYF. The CDR3 region has the DNA TGTGCCAGCACCGCGTCAGAGGCTGGAAACACCATATATTTT.

The chain joins TRBV19 to TRBJ2-7; D is perhaps TRBD2 (5 bases). Germline values: CDR1 LNHDA, CDR2 SQIVND (reference sequence). The CDR3 extends over 13 amino acids. V lost 3 bases, J lost 4 bases, and 10 bases lay in between. The CDR3 region has the DNA TGTGCCAGTAGTATTTTACCGGGATACGAGCAGTACGTC. Amino acid sequence: CASSILPGYEQYV.

Here the CDR3 DNA reads TGCAGCGTGGCCACAGGGGGGGATGAAAAACTGTTTTTT. Protein: CSVATGGDEKLFF. The chain carries TRBV29-1 and TRBJ1-4, with 8 bases matching TRBD1. Losses at the gene ends were 6 bases for V and 6 bases for J; bases not matched to a gene: 6. This CDR3 has 13 residues. Germline V CDR1 and CDR2: SQVTM, ANQGSEA.

This sequence joins TRBV9 and TRBJ1-2; TRBD1 aligns across 9 bases. Trimming at V came to 6 bases and at J to 7 bases, leaving 10 bases not matched to a gene. The CDR3 is 14 amino acids. Germline CDR1 and CDR2: SGDLS and YYNGEE. This chain's CDR3 is CASTLSQGARGYTF. DNA of the CDR3: TGTGCCAGCACTCTTTCACAGGGGGCTCGTGGCTACACCTTC.

This clone was recorded a few times. The V call is TRBV5-1, the J call TRBJ1-1; 7 bases match TRBD1. The CDR3 has 15 residues. Germline loops: CDR1 SGHRS, CDR2 YFSETQ. The J segment lost 2 bases and the V segment lost 4 bases, leaving 8 bases of the junction unmatched. The CDR3 coding sequence is TGCGCCAGCAGCCAATCCGGGACAGTAAACACTGAAGCTTTCTTT. Protein sequence: CASSQSGTVNTEAFF. Supplemented by reference TRBV5-1 and TRBJ1-1, the full variable domain reads KAGVTQTPRYLIKTRGQQVTLSCSPISGHRSVSWYQQTPGQGLQFLFEYFSETQRNKGNFPGRFSGRQFSNSRSEMNVSTLELGDSALYLCASSQSGTVNTEAFFGQGTRLTVV.

The CDR3 here is CASSPRGGADEKLFF. The CDR3 DNA sequence: TGTGCCAGCTCACCACGAGGGGGCGCGGATGAAAAACTGTTTTTT. J is TRBJ1-4 and V is TRBV18; 7 nucleotides match TRBD1. Unmatched junction bases numbered 5, after V lost 1 base and J lost 6 bases. The CDR3 totals 15 residues. Germline V lookup: CDR1 KGHSH, CDR2 LQKENI.

This clone was observed a handful of times. CDR3 nucleotide sequence: TGTGCCATCAGTGATGCAGTAGCGGGGGGATTCGACGAGCAGTACTTC. Its translation is CAISDAVAGGFDEQYF. The gene calls are TRBV10-3 and TRBJ2-7, with 10 bases aligning to TRBD2. The CDR3 contains 16 residues. Germline values: CDR1 ENHRY, CDR2 SYGVKD. J gave up 5 bases and V 3 bases, and 10 bases lay outside the gene matches.

The chain links TRBV27 to TRBJ2-6; 7 bases agree with TRBD1. With 8 bases clipped from V and 4 bases from J, the junction kept 8 bases outside the gene matches. Germline lookup yields CDR1 MNHEY and CDR2 SMNVEV (reference sequence). The CDR3 spans 15 residues. CDR3 protein: CASLRTGSGANVLTF. CDR3 in DNA: TGTGCCAGCCTTCGGACAGGCTCCGGGGCCAACGTCCTGACTTTC.

The chain employs TRBV9 and TRBJ1-2; 12 bases are a match to TRBD1. CDR1 and CDR2 (germline): SGDLS, YYNGEE. V dropped 2 bases and J dropped 7; count of bases not matched to a gene: 3. This CDR3 has 14 residues. The DNA for the CDR3 is TGTGCCAGCAGCGTGGGACAGGGGGCGGGTGGCTACACCTTC. As protein: CASSVGQGAGGYTF.

The chain recombines TRBV6-4 with TRBJ1-2, with unresolved D. Germline lookup yields CDR1 MRHNA and CDR2 SNTAGT. Trimming took off 0 bases at V and 4 bases at J, with 9 bases between the two ends. CDR3 length equals 14 residues. The CDR3 DNA reads TGTGCCAGCAGTGACTCTCGAGGGCTCTATGGCTACACCTTC. Amino acids: CASSDSRGLYGYTF.

The V and J genes are TRBV5-1 and TRBJ2-5; D is possibly TRBD2 (5 bases). V gave up 6 bases and J gave up 5 bases, with 11 bases separating them. CDR1 and CDR2 from the germline V gene are SGHRS and YFSETQ. The CDR3 is 12 amino acids. The CDR3 sequence: CASKRESETQYF. CDR3 nucleotides: TGCGCCAGCAAAAGGGAGAGCGAGACCCAGTACTTC.

The chain employs TRBV12-5 and TRBJ1-6; D might be TRBD1 (5 bases). Trimming shortened V by 3 bases and J by 8 bases, and 17 bases separated the two germline ends. Germline CDR1 is LGHNT and CDR2 is FRNRAP. The CDR3 has 16 amino acids. The CDR3 coding sequence is TGTGCTAGTGGTTTCGATGTTGGGGCAGGGTATTCACCCCTCCACTTT. Its protein product is CASGFDVGAGYSPLHF.

The chain employs TRBV5-1 and TRBJ2-1, with 8 bases that match TRBD1. The CDR3 length is 15 residues. The ends lost 0 bases at V and 9 bases at J; junction bases unmatched: 8. The V gene's germline CDR1 is SGHRS and CDR2 YFSETQ. In nucleotides, the CDR3 is TGCGCCAGCAGCTTGGCGGACAGGGTAGGTGCTGAGCAGTTCTTC. The encoded protein is CASSLADRVGAEQFF. The entire variable domain, with the rest obtained from reference TRBV5-1 and TRBJ2-1, is as follows: KAGVTQTPRYLIKTRGQQVTLSCSPISGHRSVSWYQQTPGQGLQFLFEYFSETQRNKGNFPGRFSGRQFSNSRSEMNVSTLELGDSALYLCASSLADRVGAEQFFGPGTRLTVL.

The V gene is TRBV5-4, the J gene TRBJ2-7; weak D call: TRBD2 (5 bases). The germline V and J ends were trimmed by 4 bases and 6 bases, with 11 bases remaining between them. CDR3 length: 12 amino acids. Germline V gene data show CDR1 as SGHNT and CDR2 as YYREEE (reference sequence). The chain's CDR3 is CASSVREGEQYV. The DNA for the CDR3 is TGTGCCAGCAGCGTCCGCGAGGGCGAGCAGTACGTC.